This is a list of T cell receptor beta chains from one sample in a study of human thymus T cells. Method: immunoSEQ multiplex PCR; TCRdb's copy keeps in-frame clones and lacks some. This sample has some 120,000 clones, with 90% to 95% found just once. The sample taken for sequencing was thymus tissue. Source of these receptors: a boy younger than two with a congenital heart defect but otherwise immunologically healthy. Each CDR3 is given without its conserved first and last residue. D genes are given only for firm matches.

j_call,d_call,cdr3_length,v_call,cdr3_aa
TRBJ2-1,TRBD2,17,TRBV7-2,ASSLEALRGGRVHNEQF
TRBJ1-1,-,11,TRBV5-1,ASRNGMNTEAF
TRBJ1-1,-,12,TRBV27,ASSPSGVNTEAF
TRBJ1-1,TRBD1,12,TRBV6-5,ASSKTGGGTEAF
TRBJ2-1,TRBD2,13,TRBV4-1,ASSQGLAGANEQF
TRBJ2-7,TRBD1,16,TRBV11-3,ASSLDRGGRAKTYEQY
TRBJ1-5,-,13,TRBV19,ASSRPGRVNQPQH
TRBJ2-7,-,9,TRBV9,ASSPSEEQY
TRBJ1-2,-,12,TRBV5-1,ASSSGTPEHGYT
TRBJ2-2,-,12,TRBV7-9,ASSLGRKGGELF
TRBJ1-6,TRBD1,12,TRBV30,AWSPDREDSPLH
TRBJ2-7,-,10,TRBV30,AWSSKGYEQY
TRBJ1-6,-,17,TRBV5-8,ASSLRVGWNRDYNSPLH
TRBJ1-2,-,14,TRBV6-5,ASSSDHRLTNYGYT
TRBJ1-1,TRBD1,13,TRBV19,ASRNRGQGDTEAF
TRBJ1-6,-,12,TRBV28,ASSLKNRDSPLH
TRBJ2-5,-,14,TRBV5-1,ASSLTPAAIGETQY
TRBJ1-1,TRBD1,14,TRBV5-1,ASSLEGQGKLTEAF
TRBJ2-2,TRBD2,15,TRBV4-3,ASSQGLAGAVTGELF
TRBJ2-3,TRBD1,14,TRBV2,ASSPGTGSLPDTQY
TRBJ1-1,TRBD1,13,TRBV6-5,ASSPNRTGKTEAF
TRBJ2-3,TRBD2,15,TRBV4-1,ASSQVRGSLWVDTQY
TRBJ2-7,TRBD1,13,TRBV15,ATSRDRTGPHEQY
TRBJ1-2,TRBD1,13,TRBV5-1,ASSLEGQIDYGYT
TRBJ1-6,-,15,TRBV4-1,ASSQVEVGSYNSPLH
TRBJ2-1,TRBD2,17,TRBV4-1,ASSQELAGGPIGYNEQF
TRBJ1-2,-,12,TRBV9,ASSPRGGDYGYT
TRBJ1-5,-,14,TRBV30,AWSPKLYSVNQPQH
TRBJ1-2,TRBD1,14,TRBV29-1,SVGQGQGASTYGYT
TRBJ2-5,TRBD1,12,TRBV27,ASRDQGARETQY
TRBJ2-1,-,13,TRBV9,ASSPPGSPYNEQF
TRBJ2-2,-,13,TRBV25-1,ASNPTESDTGELF
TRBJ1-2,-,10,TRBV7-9,ASSLGSSGYT
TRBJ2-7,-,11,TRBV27,ASRRTRTYEQY
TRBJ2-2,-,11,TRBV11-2,ASSGSNTGELF
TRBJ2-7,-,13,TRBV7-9,ASSIRGDSSYEQY
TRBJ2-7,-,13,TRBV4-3,ASSQDFRGTYEQY
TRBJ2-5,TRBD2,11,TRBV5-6,ASRSGLEETQY
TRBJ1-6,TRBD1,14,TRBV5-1,ASSLEGGQKNSPLH
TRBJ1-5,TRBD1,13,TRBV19,ASSIDHRGPQPQH
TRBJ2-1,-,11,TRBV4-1,ASSQVGGNEQF
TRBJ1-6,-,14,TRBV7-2,ASSPEPGRSNSPLH
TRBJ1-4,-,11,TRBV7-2,ASSLGEAEKLF
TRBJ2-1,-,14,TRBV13,ASSTIRGSSYNEQF
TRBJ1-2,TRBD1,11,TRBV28,ASSLRQGDGYT